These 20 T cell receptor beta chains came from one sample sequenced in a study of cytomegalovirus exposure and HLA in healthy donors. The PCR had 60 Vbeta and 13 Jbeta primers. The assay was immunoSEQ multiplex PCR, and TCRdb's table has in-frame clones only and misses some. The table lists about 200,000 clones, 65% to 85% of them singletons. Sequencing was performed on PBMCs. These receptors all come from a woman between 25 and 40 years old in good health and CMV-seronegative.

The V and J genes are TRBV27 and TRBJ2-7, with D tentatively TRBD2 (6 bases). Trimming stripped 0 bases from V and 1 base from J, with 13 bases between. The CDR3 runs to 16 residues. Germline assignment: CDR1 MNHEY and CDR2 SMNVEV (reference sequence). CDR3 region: CASSLSSGGLSYEQYF. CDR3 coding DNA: TGTGCCAGCAGTTTATCGAGTGGGGGACTGTCCTACGAGCAGTACTTC.

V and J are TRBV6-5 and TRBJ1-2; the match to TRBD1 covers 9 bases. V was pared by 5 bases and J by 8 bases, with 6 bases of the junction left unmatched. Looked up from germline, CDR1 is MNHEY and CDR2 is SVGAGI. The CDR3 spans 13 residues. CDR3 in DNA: TGTGCCAGCAGTCTGACAGGGGGTACCGGCTACACCTTC. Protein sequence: CASSLTGGTGYTF.

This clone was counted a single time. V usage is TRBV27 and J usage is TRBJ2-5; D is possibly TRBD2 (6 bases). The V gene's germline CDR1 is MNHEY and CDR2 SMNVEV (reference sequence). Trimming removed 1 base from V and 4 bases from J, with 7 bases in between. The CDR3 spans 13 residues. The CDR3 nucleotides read TGTGCCAGCAGTTTATACGGGAGAGAGACCCAGTACTTC. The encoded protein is CASSLYGRETQYF.

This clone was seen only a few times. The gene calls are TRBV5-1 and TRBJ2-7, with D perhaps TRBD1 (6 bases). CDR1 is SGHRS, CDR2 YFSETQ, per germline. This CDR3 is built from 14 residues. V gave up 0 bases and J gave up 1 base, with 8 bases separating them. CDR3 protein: CASSLGTESYEQYF. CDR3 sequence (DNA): TGCGCCAGCAGCTTGGGGACAGAGTCCTACGAGCAGTACTTC. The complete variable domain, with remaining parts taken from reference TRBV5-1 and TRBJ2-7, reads KAGVTQTPRYLIKTRGQQVTLSCSPISGHRSVSWYQQTPGQGLQFLFEYFSETQRNKGNFPGRFSGRQFSNSRSEMNVSTLELGDSALYLCASSLGTESYEQYFGPGTRLTVT.

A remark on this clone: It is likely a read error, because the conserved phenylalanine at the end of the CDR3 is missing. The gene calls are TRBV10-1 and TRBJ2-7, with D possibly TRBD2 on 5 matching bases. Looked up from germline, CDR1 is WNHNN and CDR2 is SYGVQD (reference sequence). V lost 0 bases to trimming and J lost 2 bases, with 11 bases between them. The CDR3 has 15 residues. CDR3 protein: CASSESEDFPYEQYL. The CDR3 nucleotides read TGCGCCAGCAGTGAGTCGGAGGATTTCCCCTACGAGCAGTACCTC.

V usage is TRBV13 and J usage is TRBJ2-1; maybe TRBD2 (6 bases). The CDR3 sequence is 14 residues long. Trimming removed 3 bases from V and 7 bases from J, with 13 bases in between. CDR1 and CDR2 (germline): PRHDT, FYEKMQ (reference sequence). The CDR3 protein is CASSFGGVGNEQFF. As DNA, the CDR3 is TGTGCCAGCAGCTTTGGCGGGGTGGGTAATGAGCAGTTCTTC.

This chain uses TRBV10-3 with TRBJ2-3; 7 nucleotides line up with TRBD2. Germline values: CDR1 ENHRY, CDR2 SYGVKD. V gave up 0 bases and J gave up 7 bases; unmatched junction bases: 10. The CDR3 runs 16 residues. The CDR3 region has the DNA TGTGCCATCAGTGAGTCGTGGGGGGAGGGCTGGAATACGCAGTATTTT. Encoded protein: CAISESWGEGWNTQYF.

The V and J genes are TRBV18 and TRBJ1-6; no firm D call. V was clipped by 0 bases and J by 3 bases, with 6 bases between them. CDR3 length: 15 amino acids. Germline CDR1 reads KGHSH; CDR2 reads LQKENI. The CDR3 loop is CASSPPLLYNSPLHF. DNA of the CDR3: TGTGCCAGCTCACCACCCTTACTCTATAATTCACCCCTCCACTTT.

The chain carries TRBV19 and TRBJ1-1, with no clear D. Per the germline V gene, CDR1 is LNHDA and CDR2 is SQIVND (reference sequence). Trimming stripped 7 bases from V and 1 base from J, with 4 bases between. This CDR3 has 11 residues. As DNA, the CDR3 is TGTGCCAGTAACAGGAACACTGAAGCTTTCTTT. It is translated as CASNRNTEAFF.

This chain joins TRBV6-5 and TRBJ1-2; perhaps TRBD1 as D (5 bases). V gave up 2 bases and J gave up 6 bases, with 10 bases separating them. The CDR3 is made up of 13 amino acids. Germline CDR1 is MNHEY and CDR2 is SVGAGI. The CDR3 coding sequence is TGTGCCAGCAGTTACGGGGCGGGGGATGGCTACACCTTC. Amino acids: CASSYGAGDGYTF.

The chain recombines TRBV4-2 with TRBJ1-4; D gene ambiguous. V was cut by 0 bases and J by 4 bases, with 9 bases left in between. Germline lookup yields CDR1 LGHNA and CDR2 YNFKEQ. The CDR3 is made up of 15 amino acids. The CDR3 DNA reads TGTGCCAGCAGCCAAGATAGCAGTCTTAATGAAAAACTGTTTTTT. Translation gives CASSQDSSLNEKLFF.

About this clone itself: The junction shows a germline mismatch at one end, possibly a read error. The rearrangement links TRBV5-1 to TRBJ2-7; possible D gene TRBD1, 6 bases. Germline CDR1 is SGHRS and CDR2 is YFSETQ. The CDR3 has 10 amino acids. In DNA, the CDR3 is TGCGCCAGCAGCTTCCGGACAGTCCATTTC. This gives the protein CASSFRTVHF.

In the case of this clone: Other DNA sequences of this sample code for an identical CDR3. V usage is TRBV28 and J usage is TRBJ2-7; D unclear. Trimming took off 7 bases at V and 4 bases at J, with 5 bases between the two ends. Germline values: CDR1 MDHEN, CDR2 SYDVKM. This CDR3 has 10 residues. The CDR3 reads CASKRYEQYF. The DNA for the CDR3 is TGTGCCAGCAAGAGGTACGAGCAGTACTTC.

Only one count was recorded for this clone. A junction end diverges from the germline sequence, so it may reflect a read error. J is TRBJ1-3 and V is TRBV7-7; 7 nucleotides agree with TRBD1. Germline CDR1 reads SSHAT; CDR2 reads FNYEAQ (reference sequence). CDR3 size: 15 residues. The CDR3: CASSPGTASGNTIYF. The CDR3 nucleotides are TGTGCTAGCAGCCCCGGGACAGCCTCTGGAAACACCATATATTTT.

The CDR3 sequence: CASSQAHRDKQYF. In DNA, the CDR3 is TGCGCCAGCAGCCAAGCTCACAGGGATAAGCAGTACTTC. V is TRBV4-1 and J is TRBJ2-7; possible D gene TRBD1, 6 bases. The V end lost 1 base, the J end lost 8 bases, and 12 bases lay between the germline ends. There are 13 residues in the CDR3. The V gene's germline CDR1 is MGHRA and CDR2 YSYEKL.

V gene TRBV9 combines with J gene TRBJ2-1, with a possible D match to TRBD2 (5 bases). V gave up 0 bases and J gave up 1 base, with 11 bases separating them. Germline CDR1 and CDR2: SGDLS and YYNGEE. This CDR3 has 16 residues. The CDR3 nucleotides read TGTGCCAGCAGCGTAGCCCCCCAGCGGTCCTACAATGAGCAGTTCTTC. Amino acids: CASSVAPQRSYNEQFF.

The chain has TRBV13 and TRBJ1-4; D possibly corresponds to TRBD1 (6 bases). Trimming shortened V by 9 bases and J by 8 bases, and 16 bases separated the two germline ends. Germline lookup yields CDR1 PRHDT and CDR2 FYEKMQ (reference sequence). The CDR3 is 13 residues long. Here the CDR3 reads CASLTGVLEKLFF. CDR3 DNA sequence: TGTGCCAGTCTGACAGGAGTTCTGGAAAAACTGTTTTTT.

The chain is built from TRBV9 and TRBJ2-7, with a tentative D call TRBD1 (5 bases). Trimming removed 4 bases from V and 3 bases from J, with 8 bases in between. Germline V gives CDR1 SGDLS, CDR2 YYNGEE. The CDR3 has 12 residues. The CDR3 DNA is TGTGCCAGCAGCCTCACAGGCTACGAGCAGTACTTC. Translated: CASSLTGYEQYF.

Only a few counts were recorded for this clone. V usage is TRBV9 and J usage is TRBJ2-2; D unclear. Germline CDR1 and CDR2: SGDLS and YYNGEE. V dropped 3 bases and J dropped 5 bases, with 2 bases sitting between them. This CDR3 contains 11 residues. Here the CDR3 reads CASSATGELFF. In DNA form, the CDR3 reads TGTGCCAGCAGCGCAACCGGGGAGCTGTTTTTT.

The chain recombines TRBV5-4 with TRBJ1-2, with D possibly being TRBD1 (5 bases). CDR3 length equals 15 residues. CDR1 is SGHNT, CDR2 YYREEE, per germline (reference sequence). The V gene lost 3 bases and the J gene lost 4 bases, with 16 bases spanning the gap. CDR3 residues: CASSYPRGSSYGYTF. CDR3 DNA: TGTGCCAGCAGCTACCCCCGGGGGTCCTCCTATGGCTACACCTTC.